The 14 T cell receptor beta chains given below trace back to one sample, sequenced in a study of shared T cell receptors in the human thymus (dated by TCRdb to about 2021). Library creation used the immunoSEQ multiplex PCR assay. The table comes from immuneACCESS by way of TCRdb, which keeps in-frame sequences with V and J called. Part of the clones is missing from these tables; in studies checked, under half for an unresolved V gene and the rest for unknown reasons. In all, the sample holds 600,000 to 900,000 clones, and approximately 83% of those were seen once. The top ten clones comprise approximately 0.01% of the sample. This sample was also put to use in a study of human thymus T cells.

The sample was thymocytes. The source of these receptors is a girl under three years old with a congenital heart defect. Donor details come from another sample of the same person, matched by shared clones.

J is TRBJ2-7 and V is TRBV5-6; D may be TRBD2 (6 bases). The CDR3 sequence is 14 residues long. Trimming removed 4 bases from V and 3 bases from J, with 14 bases in between. CDR1 and CDR2 (germline): SGHDT, YYEEEE. In DNA, the CDR3 is TGTGCCAGCAGCCTAGCGCGGAGGATCTACGAGCAGTACTTC. The encoded protein is CASSLARRIYEQYF.

The chain links TRBV29-1 to TRBJ1-3; no clear D gene. Germline values: CDR1 SQVTM, CDR2 ANQGSEA. Trimming took 7 bases from V and 0 from J, leaving 13 bases between them. The CDR3 sequence is 14 residues long. This CDR3 is CSEDGSSSGNTIYF. CDR3 DNA: TGCAGCGAGGACGGGAGCTCCTCTGGAAACACCATATATTTT.

This clone was detected only once. The rearrangement links TRBV4-1 to TRBJ1-4, with D possibly being TRBD1 (5 bases). Germline V CDR1 and CDR2: MGHRA, YSYEKL. V was pared by 2 bases and J by 13 bases, with 17 bases between. This CDR3 is built from 14 residues. CDR3 sequence (DNA): TGCGCCAGCAGCCAATATGAGACAGATAAAGGACTGTTTTTT. It yields the protein CASSQYETDKGLFF.

In regard to this clone: Mismatch with germline at one junction end may stem from a read error. Different DNA sequences within this sample yield the same CDR3. The J gene is TRBJ2-7, the V gene TRBV9; possible D gene TRBD2, 6 bases. The CDR3 contains 15 residues. Germline V gene data show CDR1 as SGDLS and CDR2 as YYNGEE. CDR3 sequence: CASSVGRRGLSEQYF. CDR3 nucleotide sequence: TGTGCCAGCAGCGTAGGCCGTCGGGGGTTAAGCGAGCAGTACTTT.

Worth noting for this clone: The sample has other DNA sequences that encode this CDR3 too. V usage is TRBV7-9 and J usage is TRBJ1-5, with 9 bases aligning to TRBD1. The CDR3 is 14 residues long. Germline V gene sequence: CDR1 SEHNR, CDR2 FQNEAQ (reference sequence). The ends lost 4 bases at V and 6 bases at J; junction bases unmatched: 4. The CDR3 coding sequence is TGTGCCAGCAGCTCTACAGGGGGCTCTCAGCCCCAGCATTTT. This codes for CASSSTGGSQPQHF.

This clone was seen a handful of times. V and J are TRBV5-6 and TRBJ2-7, with TRBD1 as a possible D gene (6 bases). The CDR3 loop spans 14 amino acids. The V end lost 6 bases, the J end lost 0 bases, and 13 bases lay between the germline ends. Germline CDR1 SGHDT, CDR2 YYEEEE. CDR3 coding DNA: TGTGCCAGCAAAGTATACAGGGCCTCCTACGAGCAGTACTTC. Its protein is CASKVYRASYEQYF.

This chain's CDR3 is CASSLGGEYYGYTF. The DNA of the CDR3 is TGTGCCAGCAGCTTAGGAGGCGAGTACTATGGCTACACCTTC. This chain links TRBV11-2 with TRBJ1-2, with D unresolved. V lost 1 base to trimming and J lost 3 bases, with 9 bases between them. The CDR3 spans 14 residues. Per germline, CDR1 SGHAT and CDR2 FQNNGV.

The chain employs TRBV5-1 and TRBJ2-7; 7 bases agree with TRBD1. The CDR3 runs 15 residues. V trimming: 4 bases; J trimming: 7 bases; junction bases outside the gene matches: 14. Per germline, CDR1 SGHRS and CDR2 YFSETQ. DNA for the CDR3: TGCGCCAGCAGCATGGGACAGACCCCGACCGGAGAGCAGTACTTC. Its translation: CASSMGQTPTGEQYF.

V gene TRBV11-1 combines with J gene TRBJ1-1, with D perhaps matching TRBD1 (6 bases). The CDR3 has 15 amino acids. Trimming pared 7 bases from V and 1 base from J, leaving 16 bases between. Germline V gene lookup returns CDR1 SGHAT and CDR2 FQDESV (reference sequence). CDR3 DNA sequence: TGTGCCAGCACCCCCTCGGGACAAGAGAACACTGAAGCTTTCTTT. Amino acids: CASTPSGQENTEAFF. The variable domain in full, completed from reference TRBV11-1 and TRBJ1-1, reads EAEVAQSPRYKITEKSQAVAFWCDPISGHATLYWYRQILGQGPELLVQFQDESVVDDSQLPKDRFSAERLKGVDSTLKIQPAELGDSAMYLCASTPSGQENTEAFFGQGTRLTVV.

This rearrangement joins TRBV5-6 to TRBJ1-2; D might be TRBD1 (6 bases). Trimming stripped 4 bases from V and 4 bases from J, with 20 bases between. This CDR3 contains 16 residues. In germline, CDR1 is SGHDT, CDR2 YYEEEE. The CDR3: CASSPPLHRELYGYTF. In DNA, the CDR3 is TGTGCCAGCAGCCCCCCCCTTCACAGGGAGCTCTATGGCTACACCTTC.

This chain uses TRBV20-1 with TRBJ1-1; perhaps TRBD1 as D (6 bases). CDR3 length equals 11 residues. The ends were cut back, 6 bases at V and 7 bases at J, with 12 bases in the middle. The V gene's germline CDR1 is DFQATT and CDR2 SNEGSKA (reference sequence). CDR3 sequence reads: CSARGIDEAFF. The DNA of the CDR3 is TGCAGTGCGAGGGGGATAGATGAAGCTTTCTTT.

The chain recombines TRBV5-1 with TRBJ2-5, with D possibly being TRBD2 (5 bases). The CDR3 has 13 amino acids. The V and J ends lost 2 bases and 4 bases respectively, with 9 bases between them. Germline V lookup: CDR1 SGHRS, CDR2 YFSETQ. This CDR3 reads CASSFTRTETQYF. The DNA of the CDR3 is TGCGCCAGCAGCTTTACTAGAACAGAGACCCAGTACTTC.

The rearrangement joins TRBV14 to TRBJ2-2; TRBD1 aligns across 7 bases. The CDR3 contains 19 residues. Germline CDR1 and CDR2: SGHDN and FVKESK. The trim removed 0 bases at V and 5 bases at J, leaving 15 bases unmatched. Here the CDR3 reads CASSQDQVAKTGETGELFF. The CDR3 DNA reads as TGTGCCAGCAGCCAAGATCAAGTAGCGAAAACAGGGGAGACCGGGGAGCTGTTTTTT. The variable domain in full, with the rest retrieved from reference TRBV14 and TRBJ2-2, is EAGVTQFPSHSVIEKGQTVTLRCDPISGHDNLYWYRRVMGKEIKFLLHFVKESKQDESGMPNNRFLAERTGGTYSTLKVQPAELEDSGVYFCASSQDQVAKTGETGELFFGEGSRLTVL.

The chain has TRBV29-1 and TRBJ2-5, with D uncertain. The CDR3 extends over 12 amino acids. Germline-derived CDR1 and CDR2 are SQVTM and ANQGSEA. Trimming shortened V by 3 bases and J by 3 bases, and 8 bases separated the two germline ends. Written as DNA, the CDR3 is TGCAGCGTTGATGGGCAGGAAGAGACCCAGTACTTC. Its protein is CSVDGQEETQYF.